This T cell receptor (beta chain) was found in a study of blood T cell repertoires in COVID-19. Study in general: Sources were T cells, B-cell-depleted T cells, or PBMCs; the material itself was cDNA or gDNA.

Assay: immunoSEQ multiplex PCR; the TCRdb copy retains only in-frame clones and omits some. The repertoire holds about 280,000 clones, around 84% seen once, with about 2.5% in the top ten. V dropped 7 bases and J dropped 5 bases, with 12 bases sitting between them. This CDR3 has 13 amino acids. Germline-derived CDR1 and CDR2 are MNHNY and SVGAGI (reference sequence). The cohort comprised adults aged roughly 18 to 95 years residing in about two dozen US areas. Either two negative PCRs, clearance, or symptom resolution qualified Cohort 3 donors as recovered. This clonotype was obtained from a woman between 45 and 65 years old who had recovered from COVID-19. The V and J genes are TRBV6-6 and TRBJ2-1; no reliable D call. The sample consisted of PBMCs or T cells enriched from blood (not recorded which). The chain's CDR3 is CASKSQVNNEQFF. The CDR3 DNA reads TGTGCCAGCAAATCACAAGTGAACAATGAGCAGTTCTTC.